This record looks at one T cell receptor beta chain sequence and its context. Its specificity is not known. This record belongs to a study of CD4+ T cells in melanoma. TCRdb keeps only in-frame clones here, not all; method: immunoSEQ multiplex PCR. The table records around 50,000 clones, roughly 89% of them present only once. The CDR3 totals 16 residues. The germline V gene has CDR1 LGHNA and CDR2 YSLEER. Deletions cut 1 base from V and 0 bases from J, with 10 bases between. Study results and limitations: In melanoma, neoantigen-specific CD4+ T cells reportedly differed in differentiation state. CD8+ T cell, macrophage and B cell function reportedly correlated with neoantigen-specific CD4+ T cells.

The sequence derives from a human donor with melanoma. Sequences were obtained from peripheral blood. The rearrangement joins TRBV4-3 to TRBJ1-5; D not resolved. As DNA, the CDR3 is TGCGCCAGCAGCCAAGTATGGGGAATTAGCAATCAGCCCCAGCATTTT. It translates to CASSQVWGISNQPQHF.